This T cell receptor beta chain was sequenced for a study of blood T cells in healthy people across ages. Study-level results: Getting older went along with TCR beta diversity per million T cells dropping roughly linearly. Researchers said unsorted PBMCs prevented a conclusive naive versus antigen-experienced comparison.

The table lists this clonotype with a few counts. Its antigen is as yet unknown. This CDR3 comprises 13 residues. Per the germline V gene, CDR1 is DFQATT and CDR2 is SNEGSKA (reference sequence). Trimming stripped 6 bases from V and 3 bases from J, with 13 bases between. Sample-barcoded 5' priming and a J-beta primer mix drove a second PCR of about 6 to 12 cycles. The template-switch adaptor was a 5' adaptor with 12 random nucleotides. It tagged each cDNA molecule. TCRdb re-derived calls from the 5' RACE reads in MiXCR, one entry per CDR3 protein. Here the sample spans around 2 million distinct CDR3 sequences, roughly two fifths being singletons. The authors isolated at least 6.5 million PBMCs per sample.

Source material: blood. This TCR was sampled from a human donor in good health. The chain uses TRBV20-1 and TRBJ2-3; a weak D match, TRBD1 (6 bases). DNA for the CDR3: TGCAGTGCCCTGGACAGCAAAACAGATACGCAGTATTTT. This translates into CSALDSKTDTQYF.